These 27 T cell receptor beta chains came from one sample sequenced in a study of blood T cell repertoires in COVID-19. TCRdb keeps only in-frame clones here, not all; method: immunoSEQ multiplex PCR. The table records hundreds of thousands of clones, roughly 89% of them present only once. The sample comprised peripheral blood. All receptors come from a man younger than 35 with COVID-19, enrolled during active disease.

The chain carries TRBV12-3 or TRBV12-4 and TRBJ1-2; TRBD1 agrees at 7 bases. The CDR3 has 12 amino acids. The V segment lost 5 bases and the J segment 8 bases; nucleotides outside the gene matches: 5. The CDR3 reads CASSPGGLGYTF. DNA of the CDR3: TGTGCCAGCAGTCCAGGGGGGCTGGGCTACACCTTC.

The chain combines TRBV18 with TRBJ1-3; D unresolved. The germline V gene encodes CDR1 KGHSH and CDR2 LQKENI. V lost 2 bases to trimming and J lost 1 base, with 9 bases between them. The CDR3 totals 15 residues. CDR3 protein: CASSPGEDSGNTIYF. CDR3 nucleotide sequence: TGTGCCAGCTCACCAGGGGAGGATTCTGGAAACACCATATATTTT.

The V gene is TRBV7-6, the J gene TRBJ2-1; 7 bases agree with TRBD2. The trim removed 0 bases at V and 2 bases at J, leaving 10 bases unmatched. This CDR3 has 18 residues. From germline, CDR1 is SGHVS and CDR2 FNYEAQ. CDR3 sequence: CASSLAYSGRSPYNEQFF. CDR3 bases: TGTGCCAGCAGCTTAGCTTACTCCGGGAGGTCTCCCTACAATGAGCAGTTCTTC.

The chain carries TRBV6-5 and TRBJ2-7, with 8 bases aligning to TRBD1. The V and J ends lost 2 bases and 5 bases, in that order; junction bases with no gene match: 5. Germline assignment: CDR1 MNHEY and CDR2 SVGAGI. The CDR3 loop spans 14 amino acids. The CDR3 here is CASSYTTQGDEQYF. The DNA for the CDR3 is TGTGCCAGCAGTTACACTACACAGGGGGACGAGCAGTACTTC.

The chain carries TRBV19 and TRBJ1-2; TRBD1 agrees at 8 bases. The J segment lost 6 bases and the V segment lost 5 bases, leaving 11 bases of the junction unmatched. Germline CDR1 reads LNHDA; CDR2 reads SQIVND (reference sequence). This CDR3 is 15 amino acids long. As DNA, the CDR3 is TGTGCCAGTAGTGTCCGGGACAGGAGATTAAATGGCTACACCTTC. Amino acids: CASSVRDRRLNGYTF.

The chain links TRBV10-3 to TRBJ2-3; possibly TRBD1 for D (7 bases). V was pared by 7 bases and J by 2 bases, with 16 bases between. The CDR3 contains 15 residues. From germline, CDR1 is ENHRY and CDR2 SYGVKD. The CDR3 protein is CAITEEGADTDTQYF. DNA of the CDR3: TGTGCCATCACCGAGGAGGGGGCCGACACAGATACGCAGTATTTT.

V and J are TRBV3-1 (or the pseudogene TRBV3-2) and TRBJ2-3, with D possibly matching TRBD2 (7 bases). Germline V gene sequence: CDR1 LGHDT, CDR2 YNNKEL (reference sequence). Between the trimmed V and J ends, which lost 3 bases and 0 bases, there was a span of 16 bases. This CDR3 has 17 residues. The CDR3 bases are TGTGCCAGCAGCCATCTTGTGGCGGGGGCGAGCACAGATACGCAGTATTTT. This encodes CASSHLVAGASTDTQYF.

The V gene is TRBV5-4, the J gene TRBJ1-2, with D perhaps TRBD1 (6 bases). Trimming removed 1 base from V and 6 bases from J, with 10 bases in between. Germline V gene sequence: CDR1 SGHNT, CDR2 YYREEE (reference sequence). The CDR3 runs 13 residues. The CDR3 DNA sequence: TGTGCCAGCAGCTTGCAGGGGCAGGATGGCTACACCTTC. It specifies CASSLQGQDGYTF.

The chain is built from TRBV5-8 and TRBJ2-3, with 13 bases identical to TRBD2. The germline gives CDR1 SGHTS, CDR2 YDEGEE. The CDR3 extends over 15 amino acids. The V gene end was trimmed by 4 bases and the J gene end by 8 bases; junction bases not matched to a gene: 7. CDR3: CASSRLAGGGGTQYF. CDR3 coding DNA: TGTGCCAGCAGCCGACTAGCGGGAGGAGGGGGTACGCAGTATTTT.

This chain uses TRBV27 with TRBJ2-2; D uncertain. CDR3 length equals 12 residues. Germline CDR1 MNHEY, CDR2 SMNVEV (reference sequence). V lost 3 bases and J 6 bases, leaving 5 bases between the germline ends. CDR3: CASSFSAGELFF. The CDR3 DNA sequence: TGTGCCAGCAGTTTTTCAGCCGGGGAGCTGTTTTTT.

V gene TRBV2 combines with J gene TRBJ2-7, with 10 bases aligning to TRBD2. Germline V lookup: CDR1 SNHLY, CDR2 FYNNEI. V shed 8 bases and J 2 bases; nucleotides not matched to a gene: 6. The CDR3 has 14 amino acids. The CDR3 region is CASDTSGVTYEQYF. In DNA form, the CDR3 reads TGTGCCAGCGACACTAGCGGGGTTACCTACGAGCAGTACTTC.

The CDR3 nucleotides are TGTGCCAGCAGTGAAGAGGGACTAGCGGCCTACAATGAGCAGTTCTTC. It codes for CASSEEGLAAYNEQFF. This chain joins TRBV2 and TRBJ2-1; TRBD2 matches at 11 bases. In germline, CDR1 is SNHLY, CDR2 FYNNEI. The CDR3 has 16 amino acids. Losses at the gene ends were 1 base for V and 2 bases for J; bases not matched to a gene: 1. Filled out from reference TRBV2 and TRBJ2-1, the complete variable domain reads EPEVTQTPSHQVTQMGQEVILRCVPISNHLYFYWYRQILGQKVEFLVSFYNNEISEKSEIFDDQFSVERPDGSNFTLKIRSTKLEDSAMYFCASSEEGLAAYNEQFFGPGTRLTVL.

The gene calls are TRBV3-1 (or the pseudogene TRBV3-2) and TRBJ2-5; tentatively, D is TRBD2 (5 bases). Trimming took off 2 bases at V and 5 bases at J, with 6 bases between the two ends. The germline V gene has CDR1 LGHDT and CDR2 YNNKEL (reference sequence). The CDR3 runs to 12 residues. The CDR3 protein is CASSQQRETQYF. CDR3 bases: TGTGCCAGCAGCCAACAGCGGGAGACCCAGTACTTC.

The count of this clone is one. The chain couples TRBV5-4 to TRBJ2-3, with unresolved D. Trimming took 4 bases from V and 1 from J, leaving 10 bases between them. CDR1 is SGHNT and CDR2 is YYREEE in the germline V gene (reference sequence). This CDR3 spans 14 amino acids. CDR3 DNA sequence: TGTGCCAGCAGCCAGGCCTGGGGCACAGATACGCAGTATTTT. It encodes CASSQAWGTDTQYF.

This chain links TRBV7-3 with TRBJ1-1; 8 bases line up with TRBD1. The junction had 9 bases not matched to a gene; V was cut back by 8 bases and J by 4 bases. This CDR3 contains 14 residues. The germline gives CDR1 SGHTA, CDR2 FQGTGA. The CDR3 DNA reads TGTGCCAGCTCAATTACAGGGGGTGTCACTGAAGCTTTCTTT. Amino acids: CASSITGGVTEAFF.

V gene TRBV27 combines with J gene TRBJ1-1, with 8 bases that match TRBD1. The CDR3 spans 16 residues. The V gene's germline CDR1 is MNHEY and CDR2 SMNVEV (reference sequence). The V segment lost 5 bases and the J segment 5 bases; nucleotides outside the gene matches: 13. The CDR3 is CASSLERGRGLTEAFF. CDR3 bases: TGTGCCAGCAGTCTTGAGAGGGGCAGGGGGCTAACTGAAGCTTTCTTT.

The chain carries TRBV2 and TRBJ1-5; D may be TRBD1 (6 bases). This CDR3 is 15 amino acids long. The germline V gene encodes CDR1 SNHLY and CDR2 FYNNEI. V lost 5 bases and J lost 8, with 19 bases in between. The CDR3 region has the DNA TGTGCCAGCAGTCCCCTTCAGGGGCTCCGGGAGCCCCAGCATTTT. It yields the protein CASSPLQGLREPQHF. The complete variable domain, with remaining parts taken from reference TRBV2 and TRBJ1-5, reads EPEVTQTPSHQVTQMGQEVILRCVPISNHLYFYWYRQILGQKVEFLVSFYNNEISEKSEIFDDQFSVERPDGSNFTLKIRSTKLEDSAMYFCASSPLQGLREPQHFGDGTRLSIL.

The gene calls are TRBV21-1 and TRBJ2-2; TRBD2 was called by the table and not checked on the DNA. TRBV21-1 is a documented pseudogene. The CDR3 runs to 16 residues. The chain's CDR3 is CASSLRTSFGTGELFF. The CDR3 DNA reads as TGTGCCAGCAGCTTGCGGACTAGCTTTGGGACCGGGGAGCTGTTTTTT.

The chain joins TRBV6-5 to TRBJ2-3; the match to TRBD1 covers 7 bases. CDR3 size: 12 residues. V lost 5 bases, J lost 7 bases, and 3 bases stayed unmatched. Germline loops: CDR1 MNHEY, CDR2 SVGAGI. CDR3 sequence (DNA): TGTGCCAGCAGTAACAGGGGCCATACGCAGTATTTT. Its translation: CASSNRGHTQYF.

J is TRBJ1-1 and V is TRBV5-4, with TRBD1 matching over 7 bases. The CDR3 spans 15 residues. Germline loops: CDR1 SGHNT, CDR2 YYREEE (reference sequence). V dropped 0 bases and J dropped 4; count of bases not matched to a gene: 6. CDR3 in DNA: TGTGCCAGCAGCTTGGGACAGGGAAAAGTCACTGAAGCTTTCTTT. Translating it yields CASSLGQGKVTEAFF.

The chain couples TRBV2 to TRBJ2-5, with 7 bases identical to TRBD2. The CDR3 has 13 amino acids. J lost 2 bases, V lost 6 bases, and 3 bases had no gene match. Germline CDR1 is SNHLY and CDR2 is FYNNEI. CDR3 residues: CASRASGQETQYF. As DNA, the CDR3 is TGTGCCAGCAGGGCTAGCGGTCAAGAGACCCAGTACTTC.

The chain uses TRBV5-4 and TRBJ1-6, with D maybe TRBD1 (6 bases). This CDR3 comprises 15 residues. Germline CDR1 is SGHNT and CDR2 is YYREEE (reference sequence). V lost 4 bases to trimming and J lost 7 bases, with 15 bases between them. CDR3 bases: TGTGCCAGCAGCCACCAACAGGGCCCGAATTCACCCCTCCACTTT. Translated, it gives CASSHQQGPNSPLHF.

The rearrangement uses TRBV5-1 and TRBJ1-1, with D possibly matching TRBD1 (5 bases). This CDR3 spans 14 amino acids. Germline CDR1 and CDR2: SGHRS and YFSETQ. Trimming cost V 3 bases and J 7 bases, with 16 bases left between them. In DNA, the CDR3 is TGCGCCAGCAGCTCGATCGGGGGGAGGGATGAAGCTTTCTTT. This translates into CASSSIGGRDEAFF.

The chain has TRBV19 and TRBJ1-2, with 12 bases lining up with TRBD1. Germline lookup yields CDR1 LNHDA and CDR2 SQIVND (reference sequence). The CDR3 totals 16 residues. The ends lost 5 bases at V and 5 bases at J; junction bases unmatched: 9. CDR3 nucleotides: TGTGCCAGTAGTGGGACAGGGGGCGACCTTCATTATGGCTACACCTTC. Amino acids: CASSGTGGDLHYGYTF.

The CDR3 nucleotides are TGTGCCAGCAGCGCTCCGGCGCGGGAGGGTTACACCGGGGAGCTGTTTTTT. It yields the protein CASSAPAREGYTGELFF. The chain links TRBV9 to TRBJ2-2; TRBD2 aligns across 9 bases. The J segment lost 3 bases and the V segment lost 3 bases, leaving 9 bases of the junction unmatched. The CDR3 is 17 amino acids. The germline gives CDR1 SGDLS, CDR2 YYNGEE.

The CDR3 DNA is TGTGCCAGTAGTATGGAGGTTAGCGGATACTACAATGAGCAGTTCTTC. It codes for CASSMEVSGYYNEQFF. The chain is built from TRBV19 and TRBJ2-1, with D possibly being TRBD2 (6 bases). The V end was cut by 3 bases, the J end by 3 bases, with 15 bases between. The CDR3 covers 16 residues. The germline gives CDR1 LNHDA, CDR2 SQIVND (reference sequence).

The chain carries TRBV5-6 and TRBJ2-1, with a weak D call TRBD2 (5 bases). V was shortened by 0 bases and J by 3 bases, with 10 bases between the two germline ends. The germline V gene encodes CDR1 SGHDT and CDR2 YYEEEE. The CDR3 is made up of 15 amino acids. CDR3 amino acids: CASSLGTGIYNEQFF. The CDR3 DNA reads TGTGCCAGCAGCTTGGGAACGGGGATCTACAATGAGCAGTTCTTC.